Below, one TCR beta chain is given with its context. Its matching antigen is unknown. No conserved phenylalanine or tryptophan is present at the end of the CDR3, so a read error is the likely explanation. This sample was taken from a study of Graves' ophthalmopathy and Graves' hyperthyroidism. Study-wide results and caveats: Ophthalmopathy could be told apart from stable hyperthyroidism by a 13-signature model (87.88% sensitivity, about 81% specificity). Clonotypes were expanded in thyroid at above 0.001 frequency, and most also appeared in blood.

Ophthalmopathy-affected donors exhibited moderate-to-severe activity, CAS ≥3, NOSPECS ≥4, and duration under 3 months. The source of the PBMCs was 10 ml of fresh peripheral blood. RNA transcripts yielded amplified TCR beta CDR3 regions. Second-round multiplex PCR came after first-round RT-PCR with HTBI primers. TCRdb re-called the multiplex PCR reads with MiXCR, one entry per CDR3 protein. The sample records about 740,000 distinct CDR3 sequences, roughly two fifths being singletons. The CDR3 totals 13 residues. Germline CDR1 is MNHEY and CDR2 is SVGAGI. V shed 5 bases and J shed 6 bases, with 13 bases lying between them.

The chain couples TRBV6-5 to TRBJ1-1, with unresolved D. The TCR originated in an adult man with Graves' ophthalmopathy. Sequences were obtained from peripheral blood. The DNA for the CDR3 is TGTGCCAGCAGTCGAATTTTGTTCGCTGAAGCTTTCCTT. It translates to CASSRILFAEAFL.